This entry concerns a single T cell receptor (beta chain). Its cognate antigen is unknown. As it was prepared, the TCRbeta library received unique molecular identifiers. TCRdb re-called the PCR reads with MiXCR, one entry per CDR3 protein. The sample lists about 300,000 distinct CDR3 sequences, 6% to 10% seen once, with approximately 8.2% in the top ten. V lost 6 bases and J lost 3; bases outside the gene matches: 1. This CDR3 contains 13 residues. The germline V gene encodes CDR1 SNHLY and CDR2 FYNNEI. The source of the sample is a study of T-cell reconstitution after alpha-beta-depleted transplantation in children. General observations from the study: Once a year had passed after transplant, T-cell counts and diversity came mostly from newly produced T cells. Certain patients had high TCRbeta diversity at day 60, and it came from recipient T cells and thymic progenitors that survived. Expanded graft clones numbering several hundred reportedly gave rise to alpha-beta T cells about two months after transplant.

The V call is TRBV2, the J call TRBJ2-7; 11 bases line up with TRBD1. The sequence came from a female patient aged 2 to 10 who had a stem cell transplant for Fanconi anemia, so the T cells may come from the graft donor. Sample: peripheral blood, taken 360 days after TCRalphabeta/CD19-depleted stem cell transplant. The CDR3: CASSGTGGYEQYF. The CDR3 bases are TGTGCCAGCAGCGGGACAGGGGGCTACGAGCAGTACTTC.